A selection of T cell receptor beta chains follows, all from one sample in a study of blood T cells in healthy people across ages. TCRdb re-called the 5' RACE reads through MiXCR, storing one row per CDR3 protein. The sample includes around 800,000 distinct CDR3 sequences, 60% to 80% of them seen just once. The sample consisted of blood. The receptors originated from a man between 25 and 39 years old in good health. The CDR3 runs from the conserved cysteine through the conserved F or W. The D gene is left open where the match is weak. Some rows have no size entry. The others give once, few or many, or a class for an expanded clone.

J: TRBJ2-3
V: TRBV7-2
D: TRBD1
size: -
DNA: TGTGCCAGCAGCCCCCCAGGGACAGGGATTTGGTTAGATACGCAGTATTTT
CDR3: CASSPPGTGIWLDTQYF

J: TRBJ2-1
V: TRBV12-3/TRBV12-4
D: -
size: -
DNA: TGTGCCAGCAGCTTGGTCGAGGGGCGTTACAATGAGCAGTTCTTC
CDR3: CASSLVEGRYNEQFF

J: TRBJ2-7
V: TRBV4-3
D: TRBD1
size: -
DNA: TGCGCCAGCAGCCAAGACAGGGGGCGGTACGAGCAGTACTTC
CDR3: CASSQDRGRYEQYF

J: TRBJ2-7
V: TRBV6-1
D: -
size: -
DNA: TGTGCCAGCAGTGTCGCCTATACCTACGAGCAGTACTTC
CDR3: CASSVAYTYEQYF

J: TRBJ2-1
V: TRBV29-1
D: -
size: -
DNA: TGCAGCGGAAGACGGGCCCACAATGAGCAGTTCTTC
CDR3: CSGRRAHNEQFF

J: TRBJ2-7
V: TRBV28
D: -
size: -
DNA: TGTGCCAGCAGGAATAACTACGAGCAGTACTTC
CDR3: CASRNNYEQYF

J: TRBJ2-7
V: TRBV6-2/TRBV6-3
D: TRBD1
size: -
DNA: TGTGCCAGCAGTGTACAGGGGTTCGCCTACAATGAGCAGTACTTC
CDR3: CASSVQGFAYNEQYF

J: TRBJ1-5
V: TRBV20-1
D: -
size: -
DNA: TGCAGTGCTGTGGGGACAAACAATCAGCCCCAGCATTTT
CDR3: CSAVGTNNQPQHF

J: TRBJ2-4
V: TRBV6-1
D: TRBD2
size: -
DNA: TGTGCCAGCAGTGCCGGACTAGGGAACATTCAGTACTTC
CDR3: CASSAGLGNIQYF

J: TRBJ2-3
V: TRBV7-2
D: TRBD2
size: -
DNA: TGTGCCAGCAGCGACAGACTAGCGGGGGGTAACACAGATACGCAGTATTTT
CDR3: CASSDRLAGGNTDTQYF

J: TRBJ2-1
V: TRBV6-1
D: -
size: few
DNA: TGTGCCGGCGCTCCCCCGGGGAGAGAGCAGTTCTTC
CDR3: CAGAPPGREQFF

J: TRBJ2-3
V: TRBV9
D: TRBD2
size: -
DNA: TGTGCCAGCAGCGTAGGCGGCGGGGGGGCAGATACGCAGTATTTT
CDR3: CASSVGGGGADTQYF

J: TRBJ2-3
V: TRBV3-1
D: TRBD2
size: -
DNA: TGTGCCAGCACGGGGGGGGAGACAGATACGCAGTATTTT
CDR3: CASTGGETDTQYF

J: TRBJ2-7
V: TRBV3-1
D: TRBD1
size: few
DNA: TGTGCCAGCAGCCCCATTGCGGGACAGGGCTACGAGCAGTACTTC
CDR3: CASSPIAGQGYEQYF

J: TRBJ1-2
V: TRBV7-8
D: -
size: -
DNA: TGTGCCAGCAGCTTAGGCCCCCTGGAGGGGAAAAGCTATGGCTACACCTTC
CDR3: CASSLGPLEGKSYGYTF

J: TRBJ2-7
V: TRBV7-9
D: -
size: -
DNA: TGTGCCAGCACCCAGGACTTAGCTCCCTACGAGCAGTACTTC
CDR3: CASTQDLAPYEQYF

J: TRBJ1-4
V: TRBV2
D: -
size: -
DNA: TGTGCCAGCAGTGAAGGACAGTTGCTGAATGAAAAACTGTTTTTT
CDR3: CASSEGQLLNEKLFF

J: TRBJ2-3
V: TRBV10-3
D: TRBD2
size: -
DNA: TGTGCCATCGCAGAGCGGGGGCCCGAGGGCGTGCAGTATTTT
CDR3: CAIAERGPEGVQYF

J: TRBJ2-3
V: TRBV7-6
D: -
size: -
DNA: TGTGCCAGCAGCTTGGTATACTGGGACCCGGACAAACACACAGATACGCAGTATTTT
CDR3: CASSLVYWDPDKHTDTQYF

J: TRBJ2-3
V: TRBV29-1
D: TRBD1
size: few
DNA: TGCAGCGTTGATTTCGCCGGGACAGCTTATGGCACAGATACGCAGTATTTT
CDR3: CSVDFAGTAYGTDTQYF

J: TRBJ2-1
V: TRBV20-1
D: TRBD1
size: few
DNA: TGCAGTGCTACGTCGACAGGGGTGGAGGAGCAGTTCTTC
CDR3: CSATSTGVEEQFF

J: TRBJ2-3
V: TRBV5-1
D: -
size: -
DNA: TGCGCCAGCAGCTTGGTTCTCCGCAGCACAGATACGCAGTATTTT
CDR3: CASSLVLRSTDTQYF

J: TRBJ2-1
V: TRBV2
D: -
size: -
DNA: TGTGCCACCTCTTTCGGGCAGGGAAGCGATGAGCAGTTCTTC
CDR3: CATSFGQGSDEQFF

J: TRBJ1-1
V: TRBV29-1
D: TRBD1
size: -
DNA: TGCAGCGGATGGGACAGTATGAACACTGAAGCTTTCTTT
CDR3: CSGWDSMNTEAFF

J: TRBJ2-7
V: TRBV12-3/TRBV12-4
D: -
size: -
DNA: TGTGCCAGCACCGGAGTCGGAGGCGAGCAGTACTTC
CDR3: CASTGVGGEQYF

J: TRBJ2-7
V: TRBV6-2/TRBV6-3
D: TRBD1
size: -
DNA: TGTGCCAGCAGTTACTCTGGACAGGGGATTCCCTACGAGCAGTACTTC
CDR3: CASSYSGQGIPYEQYF

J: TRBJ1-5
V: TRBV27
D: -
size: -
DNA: TGTGCCAGCAGTTTAGCCGGGGTGCATCAGCCCCAGCATTTT
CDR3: CASSLAGVHQPQHF

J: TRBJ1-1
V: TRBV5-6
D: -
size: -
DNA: TGTGCCAGCCTGTTGTGGGAGGTGGGGGTGAACACGAAAGCTTTCTTT
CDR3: CASLLWEVGVNTKAFF

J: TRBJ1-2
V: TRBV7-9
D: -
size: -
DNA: TGTGCCAGCAGCTTAGGAGCAGGGGCTACCTATGGCTACACCTTC
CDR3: CASSLGAGATYGYTF

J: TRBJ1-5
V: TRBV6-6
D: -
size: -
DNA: TGTGCCAGCCAGGTCAGAGCAGGGCCCCAGCATTTT
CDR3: CASQVRAGPQHF

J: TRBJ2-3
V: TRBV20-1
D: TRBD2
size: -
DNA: TGCAGTGCTAGATCTCAGATAGCGGGAGATACGCAGTATTTT
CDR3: CSARSQIAGDTQYF

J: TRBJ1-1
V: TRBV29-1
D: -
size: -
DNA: TGCAGCGCCCGCCGGAATATCAGCCCTGAAGCTTTCTTT
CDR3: CSARRNISPEAFF

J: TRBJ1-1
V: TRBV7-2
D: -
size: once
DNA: TGTGCCAGCAGCTTCGGCGTCGGTATGAACACTGAAGCTTTCTTT
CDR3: CASSFGVGMNTEAFF

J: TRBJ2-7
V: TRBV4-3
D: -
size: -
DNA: TGCGCCAGCAGCGAATTGTCCTGGGCGAGCGAGCAGTACTTC
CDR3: CASSELSWASEQYF

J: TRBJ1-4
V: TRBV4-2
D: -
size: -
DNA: TGTGCCAGCAGCCAAGATGATCTAGGGGGGAATGAAAAACTGTTTTTT
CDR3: CASSQDDLGGNEKLFF

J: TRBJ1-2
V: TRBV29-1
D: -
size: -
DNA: TGCAGCGTTGGTTATCGTGGGTCGAGTGGCTACACCTTC
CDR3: CSVGYRGSSGYTF

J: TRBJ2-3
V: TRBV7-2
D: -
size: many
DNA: TGTGCCAGCAGCTTAGGCCGCACAGATACGCAGTATTTT
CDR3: CASSLGRTDTQYF

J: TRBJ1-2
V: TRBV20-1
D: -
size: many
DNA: TGCAGTGCTAGAGATCAAGGACAGAGCCCATTCTACGGCTACACCTTC
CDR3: CSARDQGQSPFYGYTF

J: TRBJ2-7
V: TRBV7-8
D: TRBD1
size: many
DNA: TGTGCCAGCAGCTTAGCGCACGGGACAGGGGGCTACGAGCAGTACTTC
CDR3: CASSLAHGTGGYEQYF

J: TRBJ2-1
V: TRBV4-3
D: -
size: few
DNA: TGCGCCAGCAGCCAAGGTCGCAGGGGCAATGAGCAGTTCTTC
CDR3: CASSQGRRGNEQFF

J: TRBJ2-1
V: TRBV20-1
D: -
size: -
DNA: TGCAGTGCTAGAGTCCCGACGTTGATCTACAATGAGCAGTTCTTC
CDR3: CSARVPTLIYNEQFF

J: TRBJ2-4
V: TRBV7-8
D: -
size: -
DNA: TGTGCCAGCAGCTTAGGGGGAACAAACATTCAGTACTTC
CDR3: CASSLGGTNIQYF